Listed below are T cell receptor beta chains from one sample, sequenced in a study of vaccination effects on CD4 cells after COVID-19. Their antigens are not known. TCRdb's copy holds only in-frame clones and misses some; the assay was immunoSEQ multiplex PCR. The table has around 71,000 clones, approximately 70% seen once. The sequences come from CD4+ T cells from PBMCs cultured with HCoV-OC43 spike peptides, collected before COVID-19 vaccination. The source is a human donor who received a COVID-19 vaccine. Both conserved end residues are part of each CDR3.

v_call	cdr3_aa
TRBV24-1	CATSDFAYNEQFF
TRBV28	CASSQGTGANQPQHF
TRBV6-6	CASSGGAGTGELFF
TRBV7-2	CASSSPPKQFF
TRBV19	CASSQNTIYF
TRBV9	CASSANGETGANVLTF
TRBV7-2	CASSLYLAGTQYF
TRBV20-1	CSASMGLSDEQFF
TRBV29-1	CSAERWSGLENTDTQYF
TRBV6-5	CASSQGQRNEKLFF
TRBV6-2/TRBV6-3	CASSSDRGHNGNYGYTF
TRBV9	CASSVDAGYNEQFF
TRBV3-1/TRBV3-2	CASSPGGTQYF
TRBV24-1	CATSDFGFATDTQYF
TRBV5-1	CASSFTSGTAQETQYF
TRBV29-1	CSVSGTSNEQFF
TRBV5-1	CASSPLQQDTQYF
TRBV11-3	CASSRSLRRDKGGELFF
TRBV7-9	CASSLGVGENSNQPQHF
TRBV7-3	CASSVTGTTNTGELFF
TRBV5-1	CARKGGADATNEKLFF
TRBV19	CASRRDRGVSNTEAFF
TRBV2	CASSEARGVAKNIQYF
TRBV19	CASSISWGAWQPQHF
TRBV9	CASSVGARSTGELFF
TRBV11-2	CASRQAQGGLAANEQFF
TRBV10-2	CATLGTNTEAFF
TRBV7-2	CASSSNGGADTQYF
TRBV28	CASSLPDPLTQYF
TRBV24-1	CATSDLQTGAGGYNEQFF
TRBV6-5	CASRSPGRYNEQFF